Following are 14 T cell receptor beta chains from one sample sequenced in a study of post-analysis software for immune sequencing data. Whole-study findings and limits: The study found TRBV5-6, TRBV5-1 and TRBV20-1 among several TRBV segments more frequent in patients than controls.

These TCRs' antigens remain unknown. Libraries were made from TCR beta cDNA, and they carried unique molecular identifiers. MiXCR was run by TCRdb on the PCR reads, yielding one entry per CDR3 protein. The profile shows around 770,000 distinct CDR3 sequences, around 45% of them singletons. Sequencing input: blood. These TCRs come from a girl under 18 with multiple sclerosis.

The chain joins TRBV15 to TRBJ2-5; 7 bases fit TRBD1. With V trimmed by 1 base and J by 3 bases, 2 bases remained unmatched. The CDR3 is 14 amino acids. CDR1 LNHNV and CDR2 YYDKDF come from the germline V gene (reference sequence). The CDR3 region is CATSRVDREETQYF. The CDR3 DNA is TGTGCCACCAGCAGAGTCGACAGGGAAGAGACCCAGTACTTC.

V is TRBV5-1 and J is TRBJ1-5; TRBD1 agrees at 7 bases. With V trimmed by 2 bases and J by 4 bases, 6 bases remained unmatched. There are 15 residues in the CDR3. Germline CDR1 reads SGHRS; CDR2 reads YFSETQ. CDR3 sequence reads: CASSFGTDTNQPQHF. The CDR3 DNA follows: TGCGCCAGCAGCTTCGGGACAGATACAAATCAGCCCCAGCATTTT. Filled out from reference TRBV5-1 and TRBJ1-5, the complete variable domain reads KAGVTQTPRYLIKTRGQQVTLSCSPISGHRSVSWYQQTPGQGLQFLFEYFSETQRNKGNFPGRFSGRQFSNSRSEMNVSTLELGDSALYLCASSFGTDTNQPQHFGDGTRLSIL.

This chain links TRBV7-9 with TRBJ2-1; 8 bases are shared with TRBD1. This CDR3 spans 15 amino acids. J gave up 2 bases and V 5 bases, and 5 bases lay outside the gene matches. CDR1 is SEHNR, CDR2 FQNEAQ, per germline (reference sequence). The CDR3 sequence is CASSLEDRAYNEQFF. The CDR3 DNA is TGTGCCAGCAGCCTAGAGGACAGGGCCTACAATGAGCAGTTCTTC. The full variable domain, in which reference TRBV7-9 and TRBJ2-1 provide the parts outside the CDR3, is DTGVSQNPRHKITKRGQNVTFRCDPISEHNRLYWYRQTLGQGPEFLTYFQNEAQLEKSRLLSDRFSAERPKGSFSTLEIQRTEQGDSAMYLCASSLEDRAYNEQFFGPGTRLTVL.

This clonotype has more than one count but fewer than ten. CDR3 bases: TGTGCCAGCAGCGTATTTGGGACCGTCACAGATACGCAGTATTTT. Its translation: CASSVFGTVTDTQYF. V and J are TRBV9 and TRBJ2-3; possibly TRBD1 or TRBD2 for D (5 bases each). The CDR3 has 15 amino acids. Trimming took off 1 base at V and 2 bases at J, with 11 bases between the two ends. Germline V gene sequence: CDR1 SGDLS, CDR2 YYNGEE.

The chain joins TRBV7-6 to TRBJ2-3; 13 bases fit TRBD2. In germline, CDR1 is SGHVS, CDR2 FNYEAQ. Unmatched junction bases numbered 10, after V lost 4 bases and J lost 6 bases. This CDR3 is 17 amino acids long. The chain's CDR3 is CASSSWTSGRTGDTQYF. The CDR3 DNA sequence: TGTGCCAGCAGCTCCTGGACTAGCGGGAGAACCGGGGATACGCAGTATTTT. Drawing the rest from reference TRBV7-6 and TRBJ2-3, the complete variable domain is GAGVSQSPRYKVTKRGQDVALRCDPISGHVSLYWYRQALGQGPEFLTYFNYEAQQDKSGLPNDRFSAERPEGSISTLTIQRTEQRDSAMYRCASSSWTSGRTGDTQYFGPGTRLTVL.

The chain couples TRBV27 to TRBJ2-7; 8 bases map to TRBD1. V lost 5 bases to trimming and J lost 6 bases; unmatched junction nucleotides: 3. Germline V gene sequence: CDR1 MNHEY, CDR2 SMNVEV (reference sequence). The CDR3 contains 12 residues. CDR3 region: CASSAQGAEQYF. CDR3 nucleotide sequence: TGTGCCAGCAGTGCGCAGGGGGCCGAGCAGTACTTC.

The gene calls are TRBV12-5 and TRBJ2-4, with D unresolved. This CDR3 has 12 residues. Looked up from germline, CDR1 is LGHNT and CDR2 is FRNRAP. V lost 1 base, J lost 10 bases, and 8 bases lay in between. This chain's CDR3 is CASGLGLEIQYF. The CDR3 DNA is TGTGCTAGTGGTTTGGGTCTAGAAATTCAGTACTTC.

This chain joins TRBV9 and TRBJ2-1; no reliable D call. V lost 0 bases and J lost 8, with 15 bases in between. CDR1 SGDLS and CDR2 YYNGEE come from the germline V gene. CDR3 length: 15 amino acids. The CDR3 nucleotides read TGTGCCAGCAGCGTAGCCCTAGATAAGGTCCATGAGCAGTTCTTC. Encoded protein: CASSVALDKVHEQFF.

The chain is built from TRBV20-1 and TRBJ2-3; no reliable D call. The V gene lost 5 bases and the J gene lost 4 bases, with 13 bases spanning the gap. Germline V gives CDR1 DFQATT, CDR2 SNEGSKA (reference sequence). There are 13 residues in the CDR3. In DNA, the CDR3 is TGCAGTGCTTTGGGTCAAGGAGCAGATACGCAGTATTTT. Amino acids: CSALGQGADTQYF.

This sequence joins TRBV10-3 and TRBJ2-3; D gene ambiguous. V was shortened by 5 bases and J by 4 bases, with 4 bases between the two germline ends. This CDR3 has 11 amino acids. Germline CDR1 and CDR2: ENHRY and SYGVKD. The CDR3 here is CAISPSDTQYF. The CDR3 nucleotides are TGTGCCATCAGTCCATCAGATACGCAGTATTTT.

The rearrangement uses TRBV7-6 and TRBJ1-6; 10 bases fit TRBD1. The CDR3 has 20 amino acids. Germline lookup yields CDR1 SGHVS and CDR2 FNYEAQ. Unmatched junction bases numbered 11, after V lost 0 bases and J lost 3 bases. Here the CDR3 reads CASSLAPGQGTSYYNSPLHF. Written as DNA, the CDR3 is TGTGCCAGCAGCTTAGCACCGGGACAGGGGACGTCCTACTATAATTCACCCCTCCACTTT.

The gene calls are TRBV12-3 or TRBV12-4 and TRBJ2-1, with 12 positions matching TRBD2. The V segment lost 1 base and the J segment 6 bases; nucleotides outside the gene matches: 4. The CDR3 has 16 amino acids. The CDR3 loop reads CASSLVGLAGSNEQFF. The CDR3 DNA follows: TGTGCCAGCAGTTTAGTCGGACTAGCGGGGAGCAATGAGCAGTTCTTC.

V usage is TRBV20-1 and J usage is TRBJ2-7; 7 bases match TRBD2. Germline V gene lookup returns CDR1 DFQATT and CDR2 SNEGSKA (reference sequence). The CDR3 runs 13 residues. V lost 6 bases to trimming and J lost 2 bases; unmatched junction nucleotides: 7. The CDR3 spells CSALGRGTYEQYF. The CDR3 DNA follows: TGCAGTGCCCTTGGGCGGGGGACCTACGAGCAGTACTTC.

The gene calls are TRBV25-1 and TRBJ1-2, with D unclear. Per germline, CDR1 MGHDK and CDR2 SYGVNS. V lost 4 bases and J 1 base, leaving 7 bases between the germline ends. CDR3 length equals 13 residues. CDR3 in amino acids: CASSVYDNYGYTF. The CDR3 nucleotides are TGTGCCAGCAGTGTCTATGATAACTATGGCTACACCTTC.